This T cell receptor (beta chain) was captured by sequencing in a study of blood T cell repertoires in COVID-19 (TCRdb year 2020). General notes on the study: The collaborator samples originated in the United States, Italy and Spain and spanned the acute and convalescent phases of COVID-19. The prospective study material was composed of cDNA or gDNA derived from T cells, B-cell-depleted T cells, or PBMCs. Subjects who had been exposed to COVID-19, were actively infected with it, or had recovered from it provided the deeply sampled blood TCRbeta repertoires that made up the dataset. The repertoires were released in a freely available public database intended as a resource for research on the immune response to SARS-CoV-2. The samples were drawn from the first 160 participants of the ongoing ImmuneRACE study and from over a thousand subjects provided by 6 global collaborators. Sample metadata almost always included a de-identified subject ID, COVID-19 status, age in years and sex. Where HLA class I and class II types were available, the types were taken from metadata supplied by the sample provider, not from assay-based typing. The full study reports these points: The quantity of clinical and demographic metadata differed by source and by participant and was supplied without curation.

One collaborating source in Seattle enrolled patients while the patients were actively infected and followed the patients over time throughout the course of disease. Collaborating institutions collected whole blood in K2EDTA tubes following their own protocols. For TCRbeta analysis, collaborators shipped samples in one of three forms: frozen whole blood, isolated PBMCs, or DNA extracted from either of those sample types. The CDR1 and CDR2 encoded by the germline V gene are MDHEN and SYDVKM. Trimming costs V 2 bases and J 3 bases, and their ends lie 8 bases apart. Its CDR3 holds 13 amino acids, cysteine through phenylalanine. Only the CDR3 portion is preserved as DNA: 39 bases, with reading frame beginning at the first base. This clone showed up just once. What antigen it recognizes has not been identified. Per-base qualities were not stored, and no clone one base away is much larger. TCRbeta CDR3 regions were amplified from genomic DNA by means of the immunoSEQ Assay, a bias-controlled multiplex PCR. On the study's bioinformatics: Within the assay, amplification of reference gene primers was used to estimate how many nucleated cells each sample contained. To quantify the absolute abundance of each unique TCRbeta CDR3 rearrangement, sequence reads were collapsed and filtered. For each sample, productive Simpson clonality was calculated as the square root of Simpson's diversity index across productive rearrangements. The table was pulled from immuneACCESS by TCRdb, which kept in-frame rearrangements only. Such tables lose some clones; where checked, under half of the loss comes from unresolved V genes, and the rest has no known cause. The V and J calls and clone size are taken from that table; D and trimming were inferred from the DNA. Within this sample are 150,000 or so clones, with around 89% of them counted one time only. The biggest ten clones account for roughly 12% of the sample.

The TCR was taken from a man aged 18 to 29 with COVID-19, enrolled during active disease. In this chain, TRBV28 is recombined with TRBJ2-7; no D segment can be confidently identified. Sequencing input: peripheral blood. The DNA is as follows: TGTGCCAGCAGTTTAATACTCTACTACGAGCAGTACTTC. It is translated as CASSLILYYEQYF.